This section outlines one T cell receptor beta chain sequence together with its context. No cognate antigen has been identified for it. Per-nucleotide qualities are absent, and no much larger clonotype sits a single base away. The entry originates in a study of chemoradiotherapy in HPV16-positive cancers (dated by TCRdb to between 2021 and 2024). Describing the broader study: Candidate HPV-specific T-cell clones and common TCR motifs were defined by functional T-cell assays performed on cells from a couple of HPV16-positive patients. The study set out to ask whether T-cell immunity against the HPV oncoproteins E6 and E7 changes over the course of chemoradiotherapy and whether that immunity affects survival. The candidate HPV-specific TCRs and motifs were then tracked in TCR repertoires from around 86 patients with HPV-related cancers. Study-level results and caveats: Expansion of candidate HPV-specific clones and E7-related TCR motifs was observed in the tumor microenvironment during treatment, whereas no such expansion was observed for non-HPV-specific T cells. In HPV16-positive patients, expansion of HPV-responsive T cells during chemoradiotherapy was associated with improved recurrence-free survival. The functional definition of HPV-specific T cells came from only a couple of HPV16-positive patients, and the survival association was reported for HPV16-positive patients.

Inclusive of the bounding cysteine and phenylalanine, the CDR3 is 16 residues long. The read is trimmed to its CDR3 DNA, 48 bases read in frame from base 1. CDR1 and CDR2 are read off the germline V gene (reference sequence) as MNHEY and SMNVEV. V is trimmed back by 1 base and J by 2 bases, and the junction contains 7 bases that no gene match accounts for. Library preparation was by the immunoSEQ multiplex PCR assay. The table was pulled from immuneACCESS by TCRdb, which kept in-frame rearrangements only. Such tables lose some clones; where checked, under half of the loss comes from unresolved V genes, and the rest has no known cause. This sample comprises more than 9,000 clones, 90% of them detected only once. Of the sample, less than 3.5% is held by the ten largest clones. Repertoires were sampled repeatedly over the course of chemoradiotherapy so that clonal expansion in the tumor microenvironment could be followed.

Sampling was performed from a patient who underwent chemoradiotherapy. Recombination connected TRBV27 to TRBJ1-2; TRBD1 matches 7 bases in the middle. The sequence came from a human donor with HPV-associated anogenital cancer. The DNA sequence is given as TGTGCCAGCAGTTTATTTTTCACAGGGGACAACTATGGCTACACCTTC. The translation is CASSLFFTGDNYGYTF.